The source of this T cell receptor (beta chain) is a study of T-cell reconstitution after alpha-beta-depleted transplantation in children. Unique molecular identifiers were built into the TCRbeta library. TCRdb itself ran the PCR reads through MiXCR, one entry per CDR3 protein. The sample contains approximately 240,000 distinct CDR3 sequences, roughly 10% of which appear only once. The table lists this clonotype with a few counts. The CDR3 totals 13 residues. V gave up 6 bases and J gave up 8 bases; unmatched junction bases: 2. The sample consisted of PBMCs from the stem cell graft donor, taken from the stem cell graft. The receptor comes from a human donor who donated a stem cell graft to a child with acute lymphoblastic leukemia. The genes are TRBV12-3 or TRBV12-4 and TRBJ1-6; TRBD1 aligns across 9 bases. The CDR3 loop reads CASSWTGDSPLHF. The CDR3 DNA is TGTGCCAGCAGCTGGACAGGGGATTCACCCCTCCACTTT.